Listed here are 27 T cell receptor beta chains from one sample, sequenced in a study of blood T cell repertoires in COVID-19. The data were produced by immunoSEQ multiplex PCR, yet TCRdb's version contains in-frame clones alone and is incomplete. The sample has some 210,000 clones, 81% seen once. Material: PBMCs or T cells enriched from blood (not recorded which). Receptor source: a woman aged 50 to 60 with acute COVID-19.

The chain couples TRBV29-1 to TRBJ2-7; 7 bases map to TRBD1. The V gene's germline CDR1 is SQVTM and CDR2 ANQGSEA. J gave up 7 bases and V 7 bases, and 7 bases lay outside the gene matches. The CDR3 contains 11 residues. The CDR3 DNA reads TGCAGCGCATACAGGGGTGCGGAGCAGTACTTC. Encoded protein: CSAYRGAEQYF.

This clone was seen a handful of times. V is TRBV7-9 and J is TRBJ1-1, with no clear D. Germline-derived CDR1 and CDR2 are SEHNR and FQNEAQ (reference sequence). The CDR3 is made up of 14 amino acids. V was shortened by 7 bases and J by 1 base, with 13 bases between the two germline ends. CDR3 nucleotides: TGTGCCAGCACTCCGGGAGGCTGGAACACTGAAGCTTTCTTT. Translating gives CASTPGGWNTEAFF.

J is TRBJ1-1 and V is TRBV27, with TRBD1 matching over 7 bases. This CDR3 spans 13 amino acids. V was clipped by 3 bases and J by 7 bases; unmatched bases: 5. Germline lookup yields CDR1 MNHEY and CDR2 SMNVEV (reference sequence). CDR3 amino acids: CASSLSRGIEAFF. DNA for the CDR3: TGTGCCAGCAGTTTGTCCAGGGGGATTGAAGCTTTCTTT.

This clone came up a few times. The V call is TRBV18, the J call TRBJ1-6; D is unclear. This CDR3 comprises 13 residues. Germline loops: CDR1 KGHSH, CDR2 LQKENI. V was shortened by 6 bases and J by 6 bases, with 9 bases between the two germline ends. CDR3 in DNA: TGTGCCAGCTCTCCGCGACTTAATTCACCCCTCCACTTT. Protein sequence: CASSPRLNSPLHF.

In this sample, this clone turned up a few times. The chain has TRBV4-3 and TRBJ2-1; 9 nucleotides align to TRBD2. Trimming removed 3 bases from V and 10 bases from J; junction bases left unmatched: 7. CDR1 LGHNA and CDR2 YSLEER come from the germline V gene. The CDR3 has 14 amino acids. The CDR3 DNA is TGCGCCAGCAGCCAGAGCGGGAGGACTAACGAGCAGTTCTTC. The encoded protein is CASSQSGRTNEQFF.

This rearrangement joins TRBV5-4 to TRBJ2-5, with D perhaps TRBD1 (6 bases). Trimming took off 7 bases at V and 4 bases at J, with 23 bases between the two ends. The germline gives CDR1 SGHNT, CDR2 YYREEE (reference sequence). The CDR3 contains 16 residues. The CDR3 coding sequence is TGTGCCAGCTCAGCTTGGGTGGCAGGGGATAGAGAGACCCAGTACTTC. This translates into CASSAWVAGDRETQYF.

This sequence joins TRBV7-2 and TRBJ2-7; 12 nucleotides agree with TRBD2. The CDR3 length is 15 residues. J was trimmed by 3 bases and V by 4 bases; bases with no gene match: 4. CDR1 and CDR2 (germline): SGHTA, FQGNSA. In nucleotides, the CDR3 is TGTGCCAGCAGCTGGACTAGCGGGAACAACTACGAGCAGTACTTC. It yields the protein CASSWTSGNNYEQYF.

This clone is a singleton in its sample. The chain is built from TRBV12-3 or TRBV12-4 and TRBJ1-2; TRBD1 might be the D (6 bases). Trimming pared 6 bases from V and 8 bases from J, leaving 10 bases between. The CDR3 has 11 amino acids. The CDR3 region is CASSQRGGYTF. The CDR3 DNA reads TGTGCCAGCAGCCAGAGGGGGGGCTACACCTTC.

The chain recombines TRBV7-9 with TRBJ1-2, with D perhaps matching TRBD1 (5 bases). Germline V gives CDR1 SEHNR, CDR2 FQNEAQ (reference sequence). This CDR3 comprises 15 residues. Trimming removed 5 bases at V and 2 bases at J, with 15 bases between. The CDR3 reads CASSLRDSGNYGYTF. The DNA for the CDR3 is TGTGCCAGCAGCCTGCGGGACTCCGGCAACTATGGCTACACCTTC. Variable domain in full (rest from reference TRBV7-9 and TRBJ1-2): DTGVSQNPRHKITKRGQNVTFRCDPISEHNRLYWYRQTLGQGPEFLTYFQNEAQLEKSRLLSDRFSAERPKGSFSTLEIQRTEQGDSAMYLCASSLRDSGNYGYTFGSGTRLTVV.

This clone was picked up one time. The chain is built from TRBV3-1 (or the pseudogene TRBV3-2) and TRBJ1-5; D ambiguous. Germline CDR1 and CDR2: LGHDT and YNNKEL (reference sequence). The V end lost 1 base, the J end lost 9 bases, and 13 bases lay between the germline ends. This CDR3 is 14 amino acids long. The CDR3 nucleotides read TGTGCCAGCAGCCAAGGTTCCGCCCCTACGCCCCAGCATTTT. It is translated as CASSQGSAPTPQHF.

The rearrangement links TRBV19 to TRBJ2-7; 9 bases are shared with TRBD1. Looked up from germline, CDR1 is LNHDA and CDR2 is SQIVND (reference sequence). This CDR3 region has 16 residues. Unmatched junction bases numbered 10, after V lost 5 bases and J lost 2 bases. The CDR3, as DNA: TGTGCCAGTAGTCCAAGTCCGGGACAGGGCCCCTACGAGCAGTACTTC. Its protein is CASSPSPGQGPYEQYF.

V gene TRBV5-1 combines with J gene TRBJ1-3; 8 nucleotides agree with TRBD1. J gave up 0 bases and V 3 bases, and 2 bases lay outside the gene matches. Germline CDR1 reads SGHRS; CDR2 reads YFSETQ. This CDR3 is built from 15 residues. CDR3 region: CASSWGQASGNTIYF. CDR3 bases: TGCGCCAGCAGCTGGGGACAGGCCTCTGGAAACACCATATATTTT.

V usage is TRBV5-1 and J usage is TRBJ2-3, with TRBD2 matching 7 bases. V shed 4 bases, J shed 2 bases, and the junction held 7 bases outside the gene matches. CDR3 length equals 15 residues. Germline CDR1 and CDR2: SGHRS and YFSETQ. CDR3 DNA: TGCGCCAGCAGCCCTGTAGGGACTAACACAGATACGCAGTATTTT. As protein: CASSPVGTNTDTQYF.

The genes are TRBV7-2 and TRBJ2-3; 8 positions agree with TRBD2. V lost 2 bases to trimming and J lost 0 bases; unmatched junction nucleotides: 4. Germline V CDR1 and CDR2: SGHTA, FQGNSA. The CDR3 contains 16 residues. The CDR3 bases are TGTGCCAGCAGCTTATATTCTAGCGGGAGCACAGATACGCAGTATTTT. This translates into CASSLYSSGSTDTQYF.

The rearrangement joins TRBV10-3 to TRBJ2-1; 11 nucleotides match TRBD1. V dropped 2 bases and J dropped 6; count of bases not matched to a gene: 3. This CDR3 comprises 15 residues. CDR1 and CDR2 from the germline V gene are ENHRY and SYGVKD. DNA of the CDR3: TGTGCCATCAGTGAGGAGGACAGGGGGCCCAATGAGCAGTTCTTC. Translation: CAISEEDRGPNEQFF.

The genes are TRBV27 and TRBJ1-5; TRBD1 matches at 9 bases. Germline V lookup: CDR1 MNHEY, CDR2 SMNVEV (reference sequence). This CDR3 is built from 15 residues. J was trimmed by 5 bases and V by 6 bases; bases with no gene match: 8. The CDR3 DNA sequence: TGTGCCAGCAGCTTCGGACAGGGGCGGGATCAGCCCCAGCATTTT. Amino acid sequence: CASSFGQGRDQPQHF.

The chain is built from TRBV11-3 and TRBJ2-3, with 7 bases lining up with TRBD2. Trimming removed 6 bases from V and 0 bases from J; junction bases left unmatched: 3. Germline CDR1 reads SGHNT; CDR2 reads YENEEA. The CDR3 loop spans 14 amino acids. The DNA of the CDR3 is TGTGCCAGCAGGGGGGGGGAAAGCACAGATACGCAGTATTTT. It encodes CASRGGESTDTQYF.

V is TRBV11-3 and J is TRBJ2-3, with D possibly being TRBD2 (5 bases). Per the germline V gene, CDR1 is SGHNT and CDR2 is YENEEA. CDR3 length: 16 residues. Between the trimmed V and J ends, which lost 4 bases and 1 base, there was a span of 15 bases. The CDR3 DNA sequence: TGTGCCAGCAGCTCCGGACTTGGCGTCGGCACAGATACGCAGTATTTT. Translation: CASSSGLGVGTDTQYF.

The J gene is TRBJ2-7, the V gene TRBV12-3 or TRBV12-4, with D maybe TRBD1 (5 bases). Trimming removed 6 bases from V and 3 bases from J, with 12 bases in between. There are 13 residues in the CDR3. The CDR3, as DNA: TGTGCCAGCAGCCTTGGACAATACTACGAGCAGTACTTC. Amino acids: CASSLGQYYEQYF.

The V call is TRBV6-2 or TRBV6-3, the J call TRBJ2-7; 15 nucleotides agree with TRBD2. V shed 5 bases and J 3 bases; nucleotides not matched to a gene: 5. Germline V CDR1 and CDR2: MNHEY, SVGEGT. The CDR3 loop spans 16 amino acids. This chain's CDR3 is CASSTGLAGGNYEQYF. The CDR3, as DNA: TGTGCCAGCAGTACAGGACTAGCGGGAGGGAACTACGAGCAGTACTTC.

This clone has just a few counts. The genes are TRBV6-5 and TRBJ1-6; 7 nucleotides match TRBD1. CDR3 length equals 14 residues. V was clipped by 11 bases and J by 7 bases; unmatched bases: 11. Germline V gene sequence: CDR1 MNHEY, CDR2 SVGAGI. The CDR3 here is CAGGPGQQNSPLHF. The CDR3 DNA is TGTGCCGGGGGACCGGGACAGCAAAATTCACCCCTCCACTTT.

The CDR3 DNA follows: TGTGCCAGCAGTTACACAGAACAGGGAGTTGAAGCTTTCTTT. Its translation: CASSYTEQGVEAFF. The chain combines TRBV6-5 with TRBJ1-1; maybe TRBD1 (6 bases). Looked up from germline, CDR1 is MNHEY and CDR2 is SVGAGI. V lost 2 bases to trimming and J lost 7 bases, with 14 bases between them. This CDR3 is 14 amino acids long.

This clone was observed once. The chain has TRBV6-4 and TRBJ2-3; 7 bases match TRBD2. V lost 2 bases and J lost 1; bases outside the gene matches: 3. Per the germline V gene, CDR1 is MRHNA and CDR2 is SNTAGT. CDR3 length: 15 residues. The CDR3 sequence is CASSDGLAGTDTQYF. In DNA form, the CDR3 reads TGTGCCAGCAGTGACGGGCTAGCGGGCACAGATACGCAGTATTTT.

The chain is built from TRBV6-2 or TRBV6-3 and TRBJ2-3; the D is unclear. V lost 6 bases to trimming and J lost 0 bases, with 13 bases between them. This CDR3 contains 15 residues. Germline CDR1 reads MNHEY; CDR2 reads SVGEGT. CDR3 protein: CASSQTETSTDTQYF. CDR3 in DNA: TGTGCCAGCAGCCAAACAGAAACTAGCACAGATACGCAGTATTTT.

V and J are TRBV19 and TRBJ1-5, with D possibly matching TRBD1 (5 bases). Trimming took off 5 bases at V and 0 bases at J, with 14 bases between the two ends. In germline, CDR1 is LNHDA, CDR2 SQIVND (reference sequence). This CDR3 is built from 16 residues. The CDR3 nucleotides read TGTGCCAGTAGTCTAAGAGGCAGGGATAGCAATCAGCCCCAGCATTTT. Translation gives CASSLRGRDSNQPQHF.

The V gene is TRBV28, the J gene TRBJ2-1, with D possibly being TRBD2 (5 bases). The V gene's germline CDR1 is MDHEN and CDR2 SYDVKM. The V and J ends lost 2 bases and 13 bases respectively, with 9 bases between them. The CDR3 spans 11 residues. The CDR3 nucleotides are TGTGCCAGCAGTTTAAGCGGAATTCAGTTCTTC. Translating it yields CASSLSGIQFF.

The CDR3 coding sequence is TGTGCCAGCAGCTTAGAGGGGGCTAGCACAGATACGCAGTATTTT. Translated: CASSLEGASTDTQYF. The chain recombines TRBV11-3 with TRBJ2-3; possibly TRBD1 for D (6 bases). Trimming took 0 bases from V and 0 from J, leaving 7 bases between them. The CDR3 covers 15 residues. CDR1 is SGHNT and CDR2 is YENEEA in the germline V gene.